The following is a TCR beta chain sequence with its context. Its antigen target is currently unknown. Base quality data are lacking; no much larger clone is found one base away. The sample comes from a study of cytomegalovirus exposure and HLA in healthy donors (dated by TCRdb to the late 2010s). Background for the entire study: An earlier analysis of under 600 of the donors reported approximately 270 Gb of sequence data and around 120 million unique TCR beta sequences from roughly 200 million T cells. Across some 400 genotyped donors of the cohort, an average of about 240,000 unique TCR beta nucleotide sequences per donor were sequenced, and roughly 20% of those sequences were non-productive. Several DR-DQ haplotypes were treated as single units for association and clustering because of strong linkage in the cohort. Donor age, sex, ethnicity and CMV serostatus were collected together with the repertoire data. To decide whether each TCR beta V gene segment behaved as functional or pseudogenic, an earlier analysis of approximately 590 of the donors relied on high-throughput TCR beta sequencing. In addition to the first cohort of roughly 700 subjects, a separate validation cohort of 120 different subjects was used. The number of donors typed differed by locus, with roughly 620-630 for A, B, C, DRB1 and DQB1, approximately 500 for DQA1, about 610 for DPA1, and 472 for DPB1. The study aimed to test whether cataloging public T cell receptors could reveal signatures of past pathogen exposure. Rather than using new phenotypic data, the later analysis identified candidate immune exposures from TCR beta sequences and from how often those sequences occurred across donors. All discovery cohort repertoires had been generated on a single sequencing platform. Roughly 300 gigabases of sequencing data and tens of millions of unique TCR sequences were included in an early release covering under 650 HLA-typed donors. A later genetic analysis took genome-wide SNP genotypes for about 55% of the 666 donors and used that subset as a discovery cohort. Of the 398 genotyped donors, over 70% fell in the genetic ancestry cluster associated with self-reported Caucasian donors. Class I and class II HLA loci were covered by the typing at four-digit resolution. In a later analysis, previously published TCR beta repertoires from 600 to 850 donors were re-analyzed and high-resolution HLA genotyping was added so that TCR occurrence patterns could be studied. The study combined high-throughput TCR immunosequencing, statistical association of individual TCRs with disease status, and machine learning to predict cytomegalovirus infection status. The T cell repertoires of 666 subjects were profiled by immunosequencing and related to cytomegalovirus serostatus.

Libraries were prepared through the immunoSEQ multiplex PCR assay. The multiplex PCR relied on a mix of 60 forward primers for TCR Vbeta segments and 13 reverse primers for TCR Jbeta segments. The CDR3 region of rearranged TCR beta genes was amplified from genomic DNA with a multiplex PCR assay. The Illumina HiSeq System was used to sequence the amplified TCR beta libraries as 87-base-pair reads. Under the source paper's analysis protocol: A later analysis tallied some 79 million unique TCR beta chains across the 600 to 700 repertoires, and roughly 11 million of those chains were shared by two or more donors. To remove PCR and sequencing errors, raw reads were error-corrected and collapsed into unique sequences using a nearest-neighbor algorithm that merged closely related sequences. CDR3 sequences were aligned to IMGT reference sequences to assign V, D and J gene segments. For a sequence to be retained, a match of at least six nucleotides was required to both a V gene segment and a J gene segment. Rearrangements were called productive when the CDR3 lacked stop codons and stayed in frame with V and J; all others were non-productive. Following IMGT convention, CDR3 was defined as the stretch from the second conserved V-encoded cysteine up to the conserved J-encoded phenylalanine. The earlier analysis of about 620 of the donors excluded sequences that lacked an unambiguous match to a single V gene segment. In an earlier analysis of 587 of the donors, V segments were called functional above 56.7% productive rearrangements and were called segregating when the between-donor standard deviation exceeded 5%. A statistical classification framework was developed to diagnose cytomegalovirus status using the catalog of TCR beta chain sequences. In a later analysis, TCR nucleotide sequences were compared against IMGT/GENE-DB human TR gene sequences so that V and J genes could be assigned. In a later analysis, CDR3 sequences and most-parsimonious VDJ recombination scenarios were assigned using the TCRdist pipeline. In a later analysis, each TCR beta chain was defined by its CDR3 amino acid sequence together with its V-gene family, and reads without a unique V-gene family were excluded. In a later analysis, some 600 highly shared, low-generation-probability nucleotide sequences were removed to address suspected cross-contamination and a sequencing artifact. In a later analysis, a clonal expansion index was calculated for each public chain from normalized within-repertoire ranks of inferred template counts. In a later analysis, generation probabilities were computed with a VDJ recombination model fitted to out-of-frame rearrangements, and the resulting probabilities were checked against IGoR. In a later analysis, hypergeometric tests were used to score TCR-TCR, TCR-HLA and TCR-CMV co-occurrence, with a repertoire-size bias correction applied to TCR pairs. In a later analysis, false discovery rates were estimated by permuting HLA or CMV assignments 20 times. In a later analysis, co-occurring TCRs were grouped using DBSCAN, with TCRdist sequence similarity added in when clustering inside HLA-allele-positive subsets. Repertoires with fewer than 30,000 or more than 120,000 public chains, plus five repertoires with anomalous nucleotide sharing, were excluded from co-occurrence clustering. In its TCRdb copy, this immuneACCESS table keeps in-frame sequences only and misses some clones. Where compared with another copy, unresolved V genes explain less than half of these, and the others have no known cause. The D gene and trimming were derived from the DNA, and the V and J assignments and clone size from that table. The sample table lists around 190,000 clones, over 70% of them with a count of one. The top ten hold around 3.2% of the sample.

What the work shows at the level of the full study, not this receptor alone: Correlated functional status among segregating V segments might reflect linkage disequilibrium, but an unknown experimental factor could not be ruled out. The classifier was reported to diagnose cytomegalovirus status with high specificity and sensitivity in both the original and validation cohorts. Sequencing depth was assumed to be roughly uniform across donors in the presence/absence analyses, though that assumption may not hold. In vitro tests confirmed that a few of the cytomegalovirus-associated TCR beta chains recognize cytomegalovirus antigens. In a later analysis, TCR association rates were found to vary across HLA loci, with the most associated TCRs seen for DRB1 alleles and the fewest for HLA-C alleles. Because counts were too low, some 17 rarely observed V segments, including chromosome 9 orphons, were left out of the earlier analysis of some 640 of the donors. A later analysis associated roughly 17,000 TCR beta sequences with specific HLA alleles at a false discovery rate of 0.05. Most TCR sequences were seen in very few donors, while some public TCRs were found in many individuals. Because the 87-base-pair reads could not distinguish some IMGT-functional V segments, including TRBV6-2 and TRBV6-3, those segments were excluded. The authors suggested that the approach could potentially be generalized to other disease states and immunological phenotypes. In the study, some 180 TCR beta chains were listed as associated with cytomegalovirus. In a later analysis, HLA-associated TCR beta chains were found to be more clonally expanded and to have lower generation probabilities than equally common non-associated chains. Most CMV-associated TCR beta chains appeared to be HLA-restricted in a later analysis, and the HLA associations seemed to be driven largely by CMV exposure. Immune exposure information for the cohort was limited to CMV serostatus. When HLA alleles, especially DR and DQ, strongly co-occurred, TCR associations were difficult to assign to individual alleles. In an earlier analysis of about 550 of the donors, most TCR beta V segments were observed in productive rearrangements about 87% or about 30% of the time, broadly matching IMGT annotations. V-gene and J-gene trimming of TCR beta chains was associated with a missense DCLRE1C variant in a later genetic analysis, and the association was replicated in an independent cohort. In a later analysis, several top co-occurrence clusters were reported to appear linked to parvovirus B19, influenza, CMV and Epstein-Barr virus. A further reported finding was that TCR beta sequences accurately predicted the HLA-A and HLA-B alleles for most subjects in the first cohort. HLA typing was unavailable for some donors at each locus, so association tests used only the typed subset. In this cohort, only TCR beta chains were sequenced, and detectable features were limited by the absence of alpha or paired-chain data. The sequencing pipeline was judged likely to have produced a cluster of highly shared sequence variants as a technical artifact. In a later genetic analysis, fewer N-insertions in productive TCRs were reported among donors in an Asian-associated ancestry cluster than the 666-donor mean.

The cohort was made up of 666 healthy bone marrow donors. At the time of sampling, all cohort members were nominally healthy, though unrecorded immune exposures were likely present. The donor tested CMV seropositive, placing the donor among the 289 seropositive members of the cohort. Each donor provided a peripheral blood sample, and peripheral blood mononuclear cells were used for TCR beta sequencing. Genomic DNA was extracted from the blood cell samples with the Qiagen DNeasy Blood Extraction Kit. Trimming costs V 1 base and J 2 bases, and their ends lie 15 bases apart. The CDR3 runs 16 amino acids, cysteine and phenylalanine included. Here the CDR3 DNA is all that survives: 48 bases in frame from base 1. In the germline V gene, CDR1 corresponds to SNHLY and CDR2 to FYNNEI.

This clonotype was sampled from a woman aged 30 to 39 in good health and CMV-seropositive. The sequence joins TRBV2 to TRBJ2-7; the D gene is not confidently resolved. The sample consisted of PBMCs. The nucleotide sequence reads TGTGCCAGCAGTGAAGGAAGTTATCGAGCTACCTACGAGCAGTACTTC. This yields the protein CASSEGSYRATYEQYF.